This note documents a single TCR beta chain sequence. A junction boundary mismatches the germline segment, possibly from a read error. The data derive from a study of PD-L1 blockade in urothelial cancer. Study information: Samples came from 3 weeks, at the second dose, and 6 weeks into treatment.

The repertoire was sequenced with immunoSEQ multiplex PCR; TCRdb's copy has only in-frame clones and lacks some. The table has some 50,000 clones, 88% seen once. This CDR3 region has 15 residues. Per germline, CDR1 SEHNR and CDR2 FQNEAQ (reference sequence). The study enrolled patients with locally advanced or metastatic urothelial carcinoma. This sample comprised PBMCs, obtained around atezolizumab (anti-PD-L1) treatment. The chain is built from TRBV7-9 and TRBJ2-7; 9 bases map to TRBD1. The sequence came from a man older than 75 with urothelial cancer. The CDR3 sequence: CASSVAGTGTEEQYF. The DNA for the CDR3 is TGTGCCAGCAGCGTAGCCGGGACAGGGACGGAGGAGCAGTACTTC.